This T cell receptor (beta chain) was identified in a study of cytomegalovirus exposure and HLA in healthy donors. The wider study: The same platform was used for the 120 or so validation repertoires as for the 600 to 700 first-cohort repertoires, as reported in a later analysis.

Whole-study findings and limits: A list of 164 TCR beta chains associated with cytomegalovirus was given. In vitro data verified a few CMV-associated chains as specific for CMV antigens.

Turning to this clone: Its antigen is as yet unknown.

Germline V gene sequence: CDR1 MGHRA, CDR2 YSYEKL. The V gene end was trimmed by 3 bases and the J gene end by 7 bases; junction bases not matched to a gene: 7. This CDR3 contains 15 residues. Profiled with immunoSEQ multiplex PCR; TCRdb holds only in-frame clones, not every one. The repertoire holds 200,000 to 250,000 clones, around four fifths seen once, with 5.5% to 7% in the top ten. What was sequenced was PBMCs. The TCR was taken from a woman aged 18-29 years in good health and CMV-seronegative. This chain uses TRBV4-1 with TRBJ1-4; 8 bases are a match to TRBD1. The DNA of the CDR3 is TGCGCCAGCAGCCAGAGAGACAGGGGAGGTGAAAAACTGTTTTTT. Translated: CASSQRDRGGEKLFF.